The clone carrying this TCR beta chain was seen a handful of times. Its antigen remains unidentified. The source of the sample is a study of response to subunit inactivated influenza vaccine. Study results and caveats: The study's authors posited that every seasonal influenza vaccination enlists few new T cells.

TCRdb itself ran the RT-PCR reads through MiXCR, one entry per CDR3 protein. This sample has about 580,000 distinct CDR3 sequences, with around 15% found just once. The clonotype comes from a man aged 50-60 years who received an inactivated influenza vaccine. The starting material was PBMCs from blood, obtained 11 to 12 days after vaccination.

CDR3 protein: CASSMDVGNSPLHF. For the CDR3, the DNA is TGTGCCAGCAGTATGGACGTCGGGAATTCACCCCTCCACTTT. The chain links TRBV2 to TRBJ1-6, with D unclear. Germline-derived CDR1 and CDR2 are SNHLY and FYNNEI. This CDR3 has 14 residues. V lost 5 bases and J lost 7, with 12 bases in between.